This is a list of T cell receptor beta chains from one sample in a study of CD8 T cells in ankylosing spondylitis. TCRdb itself ran the 5' RACE reads through MiXCR, one entry per CDR3 protein. The sample comprises roughly 700,000 distinct CDR3 sequences, around 20% of which are singletons, and around 19% rests with the top ten. The sample taken for sequencing was blood, either unsorted or a sorted T cell fraction (not recorded which). The source is a male donor with ankylosing spondylitis. Both conserved end residues are part of each CDR3.

cdr3_length v_call cdr3_aa
13 TRBV12-3/TRBV12-4 CASSLRGSETQYF
15 TRBV20-1 CSARGGLAGNYEQYF
13 TRBV12-5 CAMDSCSYNEQFF
14 TRBV6-1 CASRAGERGEKLFF
13 TRBV29-1 CSVARAQEGEAFF
16 TRBV10-1 CASSLSGTVVSYEQYF
15 TRBV7-3 CASSFAGTSVGEQYF
15 TRBV5-5 CASSWSGSTPNEQFF
15 TRBV6-5 CASSYTGGGGNEQFF
14 TRBV5-6 CASSYETGETEAFF
16 TRBV7-9 CASSVTGSRAYNEQFF
18 TRBV11-1 CASSSFQLAGGRGDTQYF
16 TRBV5-5 CASSPADIFSGNTIYF
15 TRBV7-9 CDSSAPGTFRDEQFF
14 TRBV6-1 CASGRSGEADTQYF
14 TRBV2 CASNLKALQETQYF
15 TRBV5-1 CASSSKGQGYEKLFF
15 TRBV7-9 CASSLGLGPNTEAFF
14 TRBV5-4 CASSSALAQETQYF
13 TRBV12-3/TRBV12-4 CASSLEVAETQYF
14 TRBV27 CASSLGFRGTEAFF
16 TRBV7-9 CASSSPLAGDHNEQFF
14 TRBV7-2 CASSFSRDGQPQHF
15 TRBV2 CASSEAYDSAYEQYF
16 TRBV20-1 CSARGGGGQGWDTQYF
15 TRBV29-1 CSVDSGTGGGYEQYF
16 TRBV5-1 CASSRGTSGRQETQYF
16 TRBV6-1 CASTERGGERGNTIYF
14 TRBV4-2 CASSQDAATGELFF
13 TRBV7-3 CASSLVVPGELFF
15 TRBV20-1 CSAGGVSPSGNTIYF
13 TRBV7-9 CASSKTDSYEQYF
15 TRBV9 CASSVGQPGSYEQYF
16 TRBV10-3 CAISEGGRGSYNEQFF
16 TRBV5-1 CASSTGLAGKQETQYF
16 TRBV5-5 CASSPLGTEVQFGYTF
13 TRBV3-1 CASSQALVTKLFF
15 TRBV4-3 CASSQDRVGGYEQYF
19 TRBV12-3/TRBV12-4 CASAPPGLAGGGSYNEQFF
18 TRBV5-5 CASSANPGQGWVGNEQFF